This T cell receptor (beta chain) was retrieved from a study of OX40 agonist ivuxolimab in advanced cancers. Study in general: Antecedent anti-PD-1, anti-PD-L1 or anti-CTLA-4 therapy was permissible, with roughly 36% having received some.

For this clone: Its antigen is currently unknown.

The table came from immunoSEQ multiplex PCR; TCRdb's copy has only in-frame clones and leaves some out. Of 45,000 or so clones in the sample, about 79% were seen once. Study findings and constraints: In general, CD8+ T cells held more expanded clones than CD4+ did, on average. Those patients achieving a partial response at 0.1-3.0 mg/kg showed among the lowest clonal expansion.

Sample: CD4+ or CD8+ T cells sorted from blood, taken in a trial of the OX40 agonist ivuxolimab. The clonotype comes from an adult with an advanced solid tumor such as melanoma, head and neck, liver or kidney cancer.

DNA of the CDR3: TGTGCCAGTAGTATCGGGGTTTTGGGCTATGGCTACACCTTC. Protein sequence: CASSIGVLGYGYTF. The chain carries TRBV19 and TRBJ1-2; no clear D. V lost 3 bases and J lost 4, with 12 bases in between. The CDR3 has 14 residues. Germline loops: CDR1 LNHDA, CDR2 SQIVND (reference sequence).